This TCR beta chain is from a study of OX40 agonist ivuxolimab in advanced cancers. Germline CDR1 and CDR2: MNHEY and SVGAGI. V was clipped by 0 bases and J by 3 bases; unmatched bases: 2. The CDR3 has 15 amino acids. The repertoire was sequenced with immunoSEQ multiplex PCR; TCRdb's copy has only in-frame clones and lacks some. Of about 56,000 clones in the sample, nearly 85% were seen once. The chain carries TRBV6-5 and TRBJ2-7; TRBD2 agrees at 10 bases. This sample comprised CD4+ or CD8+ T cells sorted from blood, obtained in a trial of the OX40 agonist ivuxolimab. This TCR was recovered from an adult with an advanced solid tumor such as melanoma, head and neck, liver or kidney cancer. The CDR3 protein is CASSYSRLAGYEQYF. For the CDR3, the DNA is TGTGCCAGCAGTTACTCGAGACTAGCGGGCTACGAGCAGTACTTC.